Reported below is one TCR beta chain. The sample belongs to a study of blood T cell repertoires in COVID-19. The CDR3 has 14 residues. CDR1 is SGHRS and CDR2 is YFSETQ in the germline V gene. V dropped 6 bases and J dropped 1 base, with 13 bases sitting between them. TCRdb keeps only in-frame clones here, not all; method: immunoSEQ multiplex PCR. The sample carries around 220,000 clones, about 85% recorded once. This receptor was taken from a woman between 45 and 65 years old with COVID-19, enrolled during active disease. The chain recombines TRBV5-1 with TRBJ1-1; D is undetermined. The sample comprised peripheral blood. The CDR3 is CASTQTGTNTEAFF. CDR3 nucleotide sequence: TGCGCCAGCACCCAGACGGGAACGAACACTGAAGCTTTCTTT.